The 28 T cell receptor beta chains below all came from one sample that was sequenced in a study of immune evolution from preneoplasia to lung adenocarcinoma. Produced via immunoSEQ multiplex PCR; TCRdb's table is partial and in-frame only. The sample consists of 25,000 or so clones, just under 75% of them appearing once. The sample taken for sequencing was FFPE invasive lung adenocarcinoma tissue. The receptor set was obtained from a person between 55 and 69 years old with invasive lung adenocarcinoma. Some clones in this sample may be carry-over from other donors' samples.

CDR3 nucleotides: TGTGCCATCAGTGTTGGCGGTGCGGAGACCCAGTACTTC. This sequence encodes CAISVGGAETQYF. The V call is TRBV10-3, the J call TRBJ2-5; no reliable D call. The germline V gene has CDR1 ENHRY and CDR2 SYGVKD. V was clipped by 4 bases and J by 5 bases, with 11 bases between them. This CDR3 has 13 amino acids.

This chain's CDR3 is CASSFNRQGGNTEAFF. CDR3 nucleotides: TGTGCCAGCAGTTTCAACCGACAGGGTGGGAACACTGAAGCTTTCTTT. This chain connects TRBV28 to TRBJ1-1; 7 bases match TRBD1. Germline loops: CDR1 MDHEN, CDR2 SYDVKM. CDR3 length: 16 residues. V shed 3 bases and J 1 base; nucleotides not matched to a gene: 8. The entire variable domain, with the rest obtained from reference TRBV28 and TRBJ1-1, is as follows: DVKVTQSSRYLVKRTGEKVFLECVQDMDHENMFWYRQDPGLGLRLIYFSYDVKMKEKGDIPEGYSVSREKKERFSLILESASTNQTSMYLCASSFNRQGGNTEAFFGQGTRLTVV.

In nucleotides, the CDR3 is TGTGCCAGCAGCGTAGAGGGACATGGGAACACCGGGGAGCTGTTTTTT. Translating it yields CASSVEGHGNTGELFF. The genes are TRBV9 and TRBJ2-2; D may be TRBD1 (6 bases). The CDR3 has 16 residues. V dropped 0 bases and J dropped 1 base, with 10 bases sitting between them. The germline V gene encodes CDR1 SGDLS and CDR2 YYNGEE.

This chain links TRBV6-4 with TRBJ2-2, with D hard to call. The CDR3 has 14 residues. Germline loops: CDR1 MRHNA, CDR2 SNTAGT. With 6 bases removed from V and 1 base from J, the gap between germline ends came to 9 bases. Written as DNA, the CDR3 is TGTGCCAGCAGACCAGAACAGAACACCGGGGAGCTGTTTTTT. It encodes CASRPEQNTGELFF.

This clone was observed a few times. The chain employs TRBV7-6 and TRBJ2-1, with TRBD1 as a possible D gene (6 bases). The V and J ends lost 4 bases and 8 bases respectively, with 27 bases between them. Germline V lookup: CDR1 SGHVS, CDR2 FNYEAQ. This CDR3 has 18 residues. The CDR3: CASSSPGGQLGSRDEQFF. DNA for the CDR3: TGTGCCAGCAGCTCACCTGGAGGACAGCTGGGGTCCCGGGATGAGCAGTTCTTC.

This chain uses TRBV5-1 with TRBJ2-2; 8 bases fit TRBD1. The V segment lost 2 bases and the J segment 6 bases; nucleotides outside the gene matches: 9. The CDR3 has 16 amino acids. CDR1 is SGHRS and CDR2 is YFSETQ in the germline V gene. For the CDR3, the DNA is TGCGCCAGCAGCTTCCAGAGGGTACAGGGGGCCGGGGAGCTGTTTTTT. Its protein product is CASSFQRVQGAGELFF.

The CDR3 DNA follows: TGTGCCAGCAGTTTCAGGGGAGGACACTATGGCTACACCTTC. Translating it yields CASSFRGGHYGYTF. The chain has TRBV28 and TRBJ1-2; a weak D match, TRBD1 (6 bases). CDR3 size: 14 residues. Trimming pared 3 bases from V and 3 bases from J, leaving 11 bases between. Germline CDR1 reads MDHEN; CDR2 reads SYDVKM.

With respect to this clone: Other DNA sequences in this sample translate to the same CDR3. In DNA form, the CDR3 reads TGTGCCAGCAGTTTACGAGGTCAGCCCCAGCATTTT. As protein: CASSLRGQPQHF. The V call is TRBV28, the J call TRBJ1-5; D is uncertain. CDR1 and CDR2 from the germline V gene are MDHEN and SYDVKM. Trimming left V 2 bases short and J 6 bases short, with 5 bases between. The CDR3 covers 12 residues.

The chain couples TRBV5-4 to TRBJ2-4; TRBD2 agrees at 10 bases. CDR3 length: 18 residues. The germline CDR1 and CDR2 sequences are SGHNT and YYREEE (reference sequence). Trimming at V came to 1 base and at J to 1 base, leaving 8 bases not matched to a gene. CDR3 bases: TGTGCCAGCAGCTTGAGCAGCGGGAGGGCCGGGGCCAAAAACATTCAGTACTTC. This codes for CASSLSSGRAGAKNIQYF.

This clone has a handful of counts. The chain joins TRBV4-1 to TRBJ1-4; no clear D gene. Per germline, CDR1 MGHRA and CDR2 YSYEKL. The CDR3 runs 11 residues. V was shortened by 4 bases and J by 6 bases, with 3 bases between the two germline ends. The CDR3 nucleotides are TGCGCCAGCAGCCTCCATGAAAAACTGTTTTTT. It encodes CASSLHEKLFF.

This chain connects TRBV4-2 to TRBJ1-1; D might be TRBD1 (6 bases). The CDR3 loop spans 16 amino acids. Germline lookup yields CDR1 LGHNA and CDR2 YNFKEQ. V lost 1 base to trimming and J lost 5 bases, with 17 bases between them. The CDR3 DNA reads TGTGCCAGCAGCCAAGGTCAGGGGAAGATATGGACTGAAGCTTTCTTT. Its translation is CASSQGQGKIWTEAFF.

A few counts support this clone. The rearrangement links TRBV5-1 to TRBJ1-1, with D hard to call. Germline values: CDR1 SGHRS, CDR2 YFSETQ. The CDR3 spans 12 residues. With 4 bases removed from V and 2 bases from J, the gap between germline ends came to 6 bases. DNA of the CDR3: TGCGCCAGCAGCGGTTCCAACACTGAAGCTTTCTTT. Residues: CASSGSNTEAFF.

The CDR3 coding sequence is TGTGCCAGCTCAGAAACGGGGGGCATGAACACCGGGGAGCTGTTTTTT. This encodes CASSETGGMNTGELFF. The chain carries TRBV18 and TRBJ2-2; tentative D call: TRBD2 (7 bases). V shed 5 bases and J shed 1 base, with 14 bases lying between them. Germline-derived CDR1 and CDR2 are KGHSH and LQKENI. The CDR3 is 16 residues long.

The chain is built from TRBV2 and TRBJ2-2; D call uncertain. Germline-derived CDR1 and CDR2 are SNHLY and FYNNEI. The CDR3 spans 14 residues. The ends were cut back, 2 bases at V and 7 bases at J, with 11 bases in the middle. CDR3 nucleotide sequence: TGTGCCAGCAGTGAATCTCCCTTACACGGGGAGCTGTTTTTT. Translation: CASSESPLHGELFF.

The count of this clone is one. The J gene is TRBJ2-7, the V gene TRBV21-1; whether TRBD2, the table's D call, matches the DNA was not checked. TRBV21-1 is a known pseudogene. This CDR3 has 13 amino acids. Here the CDR3 DNA reads TGTGCCAGCAGCAACGAGGGACTAGCCGAGCAGTACTTC. Amino acid sequence: CASSNEGLAEQYF.

CDR3 in DNA: TGTGCCAGCAGGAGGGTTGGGGGCAATCAGCCCCAGCATTTT. This translates into CASRRVGGNQPQHF. The V gene is TRBV28, the J gene TRBJ1-5; D not certain. The CDR3 totals 14 residues. CDR1 is MDHEN and CDR2 is SYDVKM in the germline V gene. The ends were cut back, 6 bases at V and 2 bases at J, with 11 bases in the middle.

Regarding this clone: One end of the junction is discordant with germline, which a read error may explain. V is TRBV18 and J is TRBJ2-7; 8 bases fit TRBD1. CDR1 and CDR2 (germline): KGHSH, LQKENI. CDR3 length: 15 amino acids. The DNA for the CDR3 is TGTGCCAACTCACTCACAGGGGGAGTTAACGACGAGCAGTACTTC. Its translation: CANSLTGGVNDEQYF.

The rearrangement uses TRBV12-5 and TRBJ2-1, with D tentatively TRBD1 or TRBD2 (5 bases each). V shed 6 bases and J shed 6 bases, with 12 bases lying between them. This CDR3 spans 13 amino acids. Germline lookup yields CDR1 LGHNT and CDR2 FRNRAP. The DNA for the CDR3 is TGTGCTAGTGGGGCCGGGACCCTCAATGAGCAGTTCTTC. Encoded protein: CASGAGTLNEQFF. The variable domain in full, with the rest retrieved from reference TRBV12-5 and TRBJ2-1, is DARVTQTPRHKVTEMGQEVTMRCQPILGHNTVFWYRQTMMQGLELLAYFRNRAPLDDSGMPKDRFSAEMPDATLATLKIQPSEPRDSAVYFCASGAGTLNEQFFGPGTRLTVL.

This clone was counted a few times. The chain is built from TRBV30 and TRBJ2-7; D may correspond to TRBD1 or TRBD2 (5 bases each). The V and J ends lost 4 bases and 2 bases respectively, with 12 bases between them. This CDR3 contains 13 residues. Germline V gene sequence: CDR1 GTSNPN, CDR2 SVGIG (reference sequence). In nucleotides, the CDR3 is TGTGCCTGGACTCTCGGGGCGGCCTACGAGCAGTACTTC. It translates to CAWTLGAAYEQYF.

The table lists this clone with a count of one. V is TRBV28 and J is TRBJ2-7, with D possibly being TRBD1 or TRBD2 (5 bases each). CDR1 MDHEN and CDR2 SYDVKM come from the germline V gene. This CDR3 is 11 amino acids long. Trimming removed 3 bases from V and 5 bases from J, with 5 bases in between. CDR3 DNA: TGTGCCAGCAGTTTGGGGGACGAGCAGTACTTC. Encoded protein: CASSLGDEQYF.

V and J are TRBV14 and TRBJ1-4; no clear D gene. Germline CDR1 and CDR2: SGHDN and FVKESK. Trimming removed 1 base at V and 10 bases at J, with 7 bases between. The CDR3 length is 12 residues. In DNA, the CDR3 is TGTGCCAGCAGCCAAGTGGATGGAAAACTGTTTTTT. Amino acid sequence: CASSQVDGKLFF.

This clone was counted only a few times. V gene TRBV11-2 combines with J gene TRBJ2-7; D possibly uses TRBD1 or TRBD2 (5 bases each). V lost 5 bases and J lost 7, with 12 bases in between. CDR3 length: 12 amino acids. Germline CDR1 SGHAT, CDR2 FQNNGV. This chain's CDR3 is CASSVGTGEQYF. As DNA, the CDR3 is TGTGCCAGCAGCGTAGGGACCGGGGAGCAGTACTTC.

V and J are TRBV18 and TRBJ2-2; 13 positions match TRBD2. The germline gives CDR1 KGHSH, CDR2 LQKENI. The CDR3 extends over 19 amino acids. The junction had 11 bases not matched to a gene; V was cut back by 3 bases and J by 4 bases. CDR3 in amino acids: CASSPGTSGIRLGTGELFF. CDR3 in DNA: TGTGCCAGCTCACCTGGGACTAGCGGGATTAGACTCGGCACCGGGGAGCTGTTTTTT.

This chain links TRBV6-1 with TRBJ1-4, with D maybe TRBD1 (6 bases). CDR1 MNHNS and CDR2 SASEGT come from the germline V gene. The CDR3 is 15 amino acids. V gave up 2 bases and J gave up 6 bases, with 13 bases separating them. The chain's CDR3 is CASSEIGGNDEKLFF. For the CDR3, the DNA is TGTGCCAGCAGTGAAATAGGGGGTAATGATGAAAAACTGTTTTTT.

The V gene is TRBV2, the J gene TRBJ2-2; D perhaps matches TRBD1 (6 bases). Per germline, CDR1 SNHLY and CDR2 FYNNEI. The CDR3 runs 15 residues. V gave up 5 bases and J gave up 6 bases, with 16 bases separating them. In DNA form, the CDR3 reads TGTGCCAGCAGTTATCGGACAGACGGGGCCGGGGAGCTGTTTTTT. It translates to CASSYRTDGAGELFF. Combining the CDR3 with reference TRBV2 and TRBJ2-2 gives the whole variable domain EPEVTQTPSHQVTQMGQEVILRCVPISNHLYFYWYRQILGQKVEFLVSFYNNEISEKSEIFDDQFSVERPDGSNFTLKIRSTKLEDSAMYFCASSYRTDGAGELFFGEGSRLTVL.

The chain recombines TRBV11-2 with TRBJ2-7, with 8 bases lining up with TRBD1. V lost 5 bases to trimming and J lost 6 bases; unmatched junction nucleotides: 9. The CDR3 spans 14 residues. Germline values: CDR1 SGHAT, CDR2 FQNNGV. This CDR3 is CASSPTTGVGEQYF. CDR3 bases: TGTGCCAGCAGCCCAACGACAGGGGTTGGCGAGCAGTACTTC.

This clone appeared a few times. The V gene is TRBV18, the J gene TRBJ2-3; TRBD1 agrees at 7 bases. Germline assignment: CDR1 KGHSH and CDR2 LQKENI. V was clipped by 3 bases and J by 0 bases; unmatched bases: 3. This CDR3 spans 15 amino acids. Here the CDR3 DNA reads TGTGCCAGCTCACCTGAACAGGGGAGCACAGATACGCAGTATTTT. Its translation: CASSPEQGSTDTQYF.

The chain has TRBV5-5 and TRBJ2-7, with a weak D call TRBD1 (5 bases). This CDR3 has 13 residues. Between the trimmed V and J ends, which lost 3 bases and 2 bases, there was a span of 9 bases. From germline, CDR1 is SGHKS and CDR2 YYEKEE (reference sequence). CDR3 coding DNA: TGTGCCAGCAGCTACCAGGGTGCCTACGAGCAGTACTTC. It codes for CASSYQGAYEQYF.